The clone carrying this TCR beta chain has just a few counts. This entry belongs to a study of T-cell memory formation after mild COVID-19. There are 12 residues in the CDR3. Germline loops: CDR1 SGHTA, CDR2 FQGNSA. Trimming cost V 1 base and J 7 bases, with 6 bases left between them. TCRdb analysed the 5' RACE reads with MiXCR anew, one entry per CDR3 protein. Of more than 250,000 distinct CDR3 sequences in the sample, about 16% are singletons; the top ten hold roughly 24%. The sequencing input was PBMCs or a T cell subset sorted from them (not recorded which). The sequence derives from a man between 18 and 35 years old who had mild COVID-19 (a few samples of this study predate the infection). Cell type and time point are not known. This chain uses TRBV7-2 with TRBJ2-3, with D hard to call. The DNA of the CDR3 is TGTGCCAGCAGCTTAGTCCGGAATACGCAGTATTTT. It translates to CASSLVRNTQYF.